This TCR beta chain was retrieved from a study of cytomegalovirus exposure and HLA in healthy donors. Study conclusions and caveats: Productive status was seen about 90% or about 30% of the time for most TCR beta V segments in an earlier analysis. It was shown in a later analysis that HLA-associated TCR beta chains were more clonally expanded than other, equally common chains.

The PCR made use of 60 Vbeta and 13 Jbeta primers. Using immunoSEQ multiplex PCR, the repertoire was profiled, and TCRdb retains in-frame clones only, with some absent. The sample lists around 120,000 clones; roughly 79% were seen once. Every donor was a healthy person donating bone marrow. With respect to this clone: Its cognate antigen is unknown.

Germline V gene sequence: CDR1 SQVTM, CDR2 ANQGSEA. The junction had 10 bases not matched to a gene; V was cut back by 6 bases and J by 5 bases. The CDR3 is made up of 13 amino acids. This TCR came from a woman in her thirties in good health and CMV-seronegative. V usage is TRBV29-1 and J usage is TRBJ2-7; 7 bases map to TRBD1. Sequencing used PBMCs. CDR3 coding DNA: TGCAGCGTGAGGGGGCTAGCTAGCCACGAGCAGTACTTC. The encoded protein is CSVRGLASHEQYF.